The 9 T cell receptor beta chains listed next were all sequenced from one sample in a study of T cell repertoires in cytomegalovirus infection. These receptors' antigens are unknown. TCRdb ran MiXCR on the reads and lists one entry per CDR3 protein. Here the sample spans about 920,000 distinct CDR3 sequences, roughly 30% being singletons. Sequenced material: cultured CD8+ T cells from PBMCs, taken from culture after CMV antigen stimulation. The receptors come from a human donor in good health (CMV status not recorded). Some clones in this sample may be carry-over from other donors' samples.

With respect to this clonotype: At one of its ends the junction is not consistent with the germline gene, which may arise from a read error. J is TRBJ2-2 and V is TRBV7-6, with 9 bases matching TRBD2. CDR3 length: 17 residues. CDR1 is SGHVS, CDR2 FNYEAQ, per germline. CDR3 sequence: CASSLLAGATNAGELFF. CDR3 nucleotides: TGTGCCAGCAGCTTATTAGCGGGGGCCACGAACGCCGGGGAGCTGTTTTTT.

The chain is built from TRBV6-6 and TRBJ2-1, with D tentatively TRBD2 (5 bases). The CDR3 runs 13 residues. From germline, CDR1 is MNHNY and CDR2 SVGAGI (reference sequence). With 6 bases removed from V and 7 bases from J, the gap between germline ends came to 13 bases. CDR3 sequence: CASRFYEGNEQFF. CDR3 in DNA: TGTGCCAGCAGATTCTATGAGGGTAATGAGCAGTTCTTC.

Concerning this clonotype itself: Germline is not matched at one junction end, which may reflect a read error. V is TRBV19 and J is TRBJ1-4; D call uncertain. Germline CDR1 LNHDA, CDR2 SQIVND (reference sequence). This CDR3 contains 15 residues. The CDR3 loop is CASTPGWQFNKKLFF. The CDR3 bases are TGTGCCAGTACCCCGGGGTGGCAGTTTAATAAAAAACTGTTTTTT.

For this clonotype: No DNA is shown, since the ends of the CDR3 on it are uncertain; the CDR3 is the one TCRdb lists. V and J are TRBV12-3 or TRBV12-4 and TRBJ2-5; the table calls TRBD1, which could not be checked here. The CDR3 totals 14 residues, both ends included. The CDR3 sequence is CASSSSTGRETQYF.

This clonotype has more than one count but fewer than ten. CDR3 residues: CASNPGQPYNEQFF. CDR3 coding DNA: TGTGCCAGCAACCCGGGACAACCCTACAATGAGCAGTTCTTC. V usage is TRBV5-4 and J usage is TRBJ2-1; weak D call: TRBD1 (6 bases). V dropped 6 bases and J dropped 2 bases, with 12 bases sitting between them. From germline, CDR1 is SGHNT and CDR2 YYREEE (reference sequence). The CDR3 contains 14 residues.

This chain joins TRBV12-5 and TRBJ1-1; the D is unclear. The CDR3 contains 15 residues. V was shortened by 4 bases and J by 0 bases, with 12 bases between the two germline ends. CDR1 is LGHNT, CDR2 FRNRAP, per germline. CDR3 sequence: CASGSGMGMNTEAFF. CDR3 nucleotide sequence: TGTGCTAGTGGTTCAGGTATGGGAATGAACACTGAAGCTTTCTTT.

The rearrangement joins TRBV4-3 to TRBJ2-5; 12 positions agree with TRBD1. Germline trimming cut 0 bases from V and 4 bases from J; bases unmatched to any gene: 3. The germline V gene has CDR1 LGHNA and CDR2 YSLEER. This CDR3 spans 16 amino acids. The CDR3 loop reads CASSQDGTGGLETQYF. In DNA, the CDR3 is TGCGCCAGCAGCCAAGATGGGACAGGGGGCCTAGAGACCCAGTACTTC.

This clonotype occurred a few times. The rearrangement joins TRBV12-3 or TRBV12-4 to TRBJ2-1; TRBD1 agrees at 9 bases. V lost 5 bases and J lost 3; bases outside the gene matches: 8. The CDR3 extends over 16 amino acids. The CDR3 protein is CASSRTGEGLYNEQFF. DNA for the CDR3: TGTGCCAGCAGTCGGACAGGGGAAGGGCTCTACAATGAGCAGTTCTTC.

The gene calls are TRBV20-1 and TRBJ1-2, with D perhaps matching TRBD1 (5 bases). V lost 3 bases, J lost 0 bases, and 8 bases lay in between. This CDR3 has 13 residues. Germline values: CDR1 DFQATT, CDR2 SNEGSKA (reference sequence). CDR3 amino acids: CSAREQANYGYTF. CDR3 DNA: TGCAGTGCTAGGGAACAGGCTAACTATGGCTACACCTTC.